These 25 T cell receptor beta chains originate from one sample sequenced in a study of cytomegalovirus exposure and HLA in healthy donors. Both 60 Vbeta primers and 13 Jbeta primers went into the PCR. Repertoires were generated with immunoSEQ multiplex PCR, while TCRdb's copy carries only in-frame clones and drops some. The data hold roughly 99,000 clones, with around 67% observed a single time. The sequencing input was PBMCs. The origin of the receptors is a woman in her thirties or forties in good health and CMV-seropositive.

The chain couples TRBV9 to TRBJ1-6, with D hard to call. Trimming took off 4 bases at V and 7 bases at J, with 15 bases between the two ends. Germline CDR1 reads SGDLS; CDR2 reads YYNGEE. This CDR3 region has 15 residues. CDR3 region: CASSPWRGQNSPLHF. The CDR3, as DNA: TGTGCCAGCAGCCCTTGGAGAGGGCAGAATTCACCCCTCCACTTT.

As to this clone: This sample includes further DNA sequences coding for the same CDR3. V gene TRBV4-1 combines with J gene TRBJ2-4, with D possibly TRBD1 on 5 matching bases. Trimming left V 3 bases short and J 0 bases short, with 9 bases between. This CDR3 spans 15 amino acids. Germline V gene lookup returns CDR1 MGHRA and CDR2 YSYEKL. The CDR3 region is CASSHPGLAKNIQYF. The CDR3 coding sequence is TGCGCCAGCAGCCATCCAGGGTTAGCCAAAAACATTCAGTACTTC.

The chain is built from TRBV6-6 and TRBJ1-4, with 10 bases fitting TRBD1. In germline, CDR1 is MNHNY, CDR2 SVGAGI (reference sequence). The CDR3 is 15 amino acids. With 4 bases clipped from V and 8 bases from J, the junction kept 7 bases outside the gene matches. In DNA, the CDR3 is TGTGCCAGCAGTTCTACGGGACAGGGGTTAGAAAAACTGTTTTTT. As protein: CASSSTGQGLEKLFF.

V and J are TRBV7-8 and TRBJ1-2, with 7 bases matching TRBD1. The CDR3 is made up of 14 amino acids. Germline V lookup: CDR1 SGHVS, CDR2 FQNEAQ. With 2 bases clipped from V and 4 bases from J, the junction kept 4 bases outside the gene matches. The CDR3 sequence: CASSLREGAYGYTF. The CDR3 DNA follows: TGTGCCAGCAGCTTACGGGAGGGGGCCTATGGCTACACCTTC. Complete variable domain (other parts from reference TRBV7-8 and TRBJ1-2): GAGVSQSPRYKVAKRGQDVALRCDPISGHVSLFWYQQALGQGPEFLTYFQNEAQLDKSGLPSDRFFAERPEGSVSTLKIQRTQQEDSAVYLCASSLREGAYGYTFGSGTRLTVV.

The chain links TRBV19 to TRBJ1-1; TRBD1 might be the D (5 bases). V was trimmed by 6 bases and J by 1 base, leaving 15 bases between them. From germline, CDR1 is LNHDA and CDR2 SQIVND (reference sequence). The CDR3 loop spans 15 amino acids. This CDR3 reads CASRNPAGRNTEAFF. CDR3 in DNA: TGTGCCAGTAGAAATCCTGCAGGGCGGAACACTGAAGCTTTCTTT.

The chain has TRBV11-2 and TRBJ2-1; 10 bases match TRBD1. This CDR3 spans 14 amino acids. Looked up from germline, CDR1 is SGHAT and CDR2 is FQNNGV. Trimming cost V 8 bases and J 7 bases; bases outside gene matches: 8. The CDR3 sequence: CASVGTGAWNEQFF. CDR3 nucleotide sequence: TGTGCCAGCGTCGGGACAGGGGCCTGGAATGAGCAGTTCTTC.

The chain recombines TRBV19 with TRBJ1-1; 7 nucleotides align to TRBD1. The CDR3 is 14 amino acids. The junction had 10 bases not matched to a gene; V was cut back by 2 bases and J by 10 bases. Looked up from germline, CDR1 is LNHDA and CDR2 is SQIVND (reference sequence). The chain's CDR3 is CASSITGTQGRAFF. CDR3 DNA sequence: TGTGCCAGTAGTATAACCGGGACACAGGGGCGAGCTTTCTTT.

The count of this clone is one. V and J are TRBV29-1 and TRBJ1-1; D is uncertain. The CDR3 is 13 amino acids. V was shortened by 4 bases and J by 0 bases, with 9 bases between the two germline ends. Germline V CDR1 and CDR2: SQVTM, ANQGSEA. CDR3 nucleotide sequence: TGCAGCGTTGGTCGGGGATTGAACACTGAAGCTTTCTTT. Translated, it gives CSVGRGLNTEAFF.

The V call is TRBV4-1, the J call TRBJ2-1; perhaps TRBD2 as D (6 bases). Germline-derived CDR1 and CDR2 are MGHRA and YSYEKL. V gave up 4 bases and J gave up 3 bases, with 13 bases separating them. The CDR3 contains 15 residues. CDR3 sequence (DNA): TGCGCCAGCAGCCCTCGATGGGGAGGCTACAATGAGCAGTTCTTC. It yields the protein CASSPRWGGYNEQFF.

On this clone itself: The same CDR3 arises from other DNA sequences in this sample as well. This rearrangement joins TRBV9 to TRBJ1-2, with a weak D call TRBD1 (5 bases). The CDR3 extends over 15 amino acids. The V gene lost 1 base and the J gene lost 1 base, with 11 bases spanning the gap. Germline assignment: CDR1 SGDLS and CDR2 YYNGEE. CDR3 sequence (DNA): TGTGCCAGCAGCGTACTGGGGCAGGGTAACTATGGCTACACCTTC. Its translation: CASSVLGQGNYGYTF.

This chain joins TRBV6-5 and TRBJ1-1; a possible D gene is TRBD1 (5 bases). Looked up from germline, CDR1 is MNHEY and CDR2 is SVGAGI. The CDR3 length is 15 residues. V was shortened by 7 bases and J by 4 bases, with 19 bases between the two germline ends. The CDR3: CASTIGGGWGTEAFF. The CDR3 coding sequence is TGTGCCAGCACCATCGGGGGTGGTTGGGGCACTGAAGCTTTCTTT.

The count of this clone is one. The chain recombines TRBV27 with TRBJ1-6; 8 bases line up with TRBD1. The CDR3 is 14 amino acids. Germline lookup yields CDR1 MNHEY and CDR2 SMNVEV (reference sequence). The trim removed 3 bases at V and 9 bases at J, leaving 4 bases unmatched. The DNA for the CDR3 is TGTGCCAGCAGTTTGACAGGGGCGGCTTCACCCCTCCACTTT. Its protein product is CASSLTGAASPLHF.

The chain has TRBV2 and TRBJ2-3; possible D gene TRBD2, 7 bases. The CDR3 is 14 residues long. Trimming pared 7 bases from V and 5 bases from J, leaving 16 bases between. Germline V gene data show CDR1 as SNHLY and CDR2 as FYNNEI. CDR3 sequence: CASTRGGAGDTQYF. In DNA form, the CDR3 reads TGTGCCAGCACCAGGGGAGGGGCAGGAGATACGCAGTATTTT.

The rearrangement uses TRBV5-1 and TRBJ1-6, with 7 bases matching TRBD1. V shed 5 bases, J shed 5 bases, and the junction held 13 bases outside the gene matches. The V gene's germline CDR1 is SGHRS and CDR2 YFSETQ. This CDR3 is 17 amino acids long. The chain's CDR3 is CASRTKPTGFDNSPLHF. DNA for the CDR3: TGCGCCAGCAGAACTAAACCGACAGGGTTCGATAATTCACCCCTCCACTTT. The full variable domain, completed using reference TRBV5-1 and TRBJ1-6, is KAGVTQTPRYLIKTRGQQVTLSCSPISGHRSVSWYQQTPGQGLQFLFEYFSETQRNKGNFPGRFSGRQFSNSRSEMNVSTLELGDSALYLCASRTKPTGFDNSPLHFGNGTRLTVT.

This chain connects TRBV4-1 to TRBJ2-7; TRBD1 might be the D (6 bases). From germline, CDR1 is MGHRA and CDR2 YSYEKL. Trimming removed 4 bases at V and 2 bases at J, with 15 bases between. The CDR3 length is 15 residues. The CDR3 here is CASSPPGHRTYEQYF. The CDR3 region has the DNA TGCGCCAGCAGCCCTCCGGGACATAGAACCTACGAGCAGTACTTC.

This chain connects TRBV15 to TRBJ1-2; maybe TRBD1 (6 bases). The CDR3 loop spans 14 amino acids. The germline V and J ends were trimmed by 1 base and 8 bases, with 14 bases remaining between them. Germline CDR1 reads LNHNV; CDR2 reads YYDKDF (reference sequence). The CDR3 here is CATSRGGGGGGYTF. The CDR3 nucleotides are TGTGCCACCAGCAGAGGCGGGGGCGGGGGCGGCTACACCTTC.

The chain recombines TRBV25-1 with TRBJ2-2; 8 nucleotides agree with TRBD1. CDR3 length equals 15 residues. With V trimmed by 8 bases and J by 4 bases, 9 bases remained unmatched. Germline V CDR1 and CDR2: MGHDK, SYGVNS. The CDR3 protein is CASRPDRVGTGELFF. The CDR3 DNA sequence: TGTGCCAGCCGCCCGGACAGGGTTGGCACCGGGGAGCTGTTTTTT.

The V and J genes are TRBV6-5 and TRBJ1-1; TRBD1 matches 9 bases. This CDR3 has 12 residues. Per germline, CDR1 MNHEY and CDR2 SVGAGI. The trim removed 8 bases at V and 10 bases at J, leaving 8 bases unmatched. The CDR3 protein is CASRIPGQGAFF. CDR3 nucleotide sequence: TGTGCCAGCCGCATCCCGGGACAGGGAGCTTTCTTT.

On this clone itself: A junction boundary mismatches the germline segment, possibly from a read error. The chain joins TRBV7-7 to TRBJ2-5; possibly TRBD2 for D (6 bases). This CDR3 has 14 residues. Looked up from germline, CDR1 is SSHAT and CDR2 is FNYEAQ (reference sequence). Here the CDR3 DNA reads TGTGCTAGCAGCATTAGTGGAGGGGAAGAGACCCAGTACTTC. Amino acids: CASSISGGEETQYF.

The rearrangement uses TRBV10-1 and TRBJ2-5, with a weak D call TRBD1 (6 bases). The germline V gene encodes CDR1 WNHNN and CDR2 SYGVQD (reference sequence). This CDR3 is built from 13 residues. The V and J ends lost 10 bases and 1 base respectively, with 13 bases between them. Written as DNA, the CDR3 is TGCGCCACATCCAGGGGATCCCAAGAGACCCAGTACTTC. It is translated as CATSRGSQETQYF.

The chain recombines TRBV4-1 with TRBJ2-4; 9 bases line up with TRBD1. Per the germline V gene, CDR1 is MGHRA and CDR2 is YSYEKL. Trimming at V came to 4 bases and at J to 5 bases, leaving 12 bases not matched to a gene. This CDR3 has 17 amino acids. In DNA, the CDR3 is TGCGCCAGCAGCCGTAAATCGGGGACAGGGACCGAAAACATTCAGTACTTC. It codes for CASSRKSGTGTENIQYF.

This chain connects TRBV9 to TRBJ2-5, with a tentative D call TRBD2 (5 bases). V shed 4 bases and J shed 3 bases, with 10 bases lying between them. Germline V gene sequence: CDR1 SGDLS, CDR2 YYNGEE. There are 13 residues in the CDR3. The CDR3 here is CASSPGVEETQYF. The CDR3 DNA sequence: TGTGCCAGCAGCCCCGGGGTAGAAGAGACCCAGTACTTC.

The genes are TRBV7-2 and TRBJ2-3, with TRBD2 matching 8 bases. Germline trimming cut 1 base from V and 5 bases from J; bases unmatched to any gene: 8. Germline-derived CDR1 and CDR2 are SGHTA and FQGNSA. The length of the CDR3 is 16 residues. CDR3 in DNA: TGTGCCAGCAGCTTAGGTGGCGGGGGGTGGGGAGATACGCAGTATTTT. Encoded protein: CASSLGGGGWGDTQYF. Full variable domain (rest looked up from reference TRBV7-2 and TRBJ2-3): GAGVSQSPSNKVTEKGKDVELRCDPISGHTALYWYRQSLGQGLEFLIYFQGNSAPDKSGLPSDRFSAERTGGSVSTLTIQRTQQEDSAVYLCASSLGGGGWGDTQYFGPGTRLTVL.

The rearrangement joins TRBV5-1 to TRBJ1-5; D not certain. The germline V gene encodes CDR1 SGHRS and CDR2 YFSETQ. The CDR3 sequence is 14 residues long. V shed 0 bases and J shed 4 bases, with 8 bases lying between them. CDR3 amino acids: CASSLDSANQPQHF. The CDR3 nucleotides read TGCGCCAGCAGCTTGGACAGTGCTAATCAGCCCCAGCATTTT.

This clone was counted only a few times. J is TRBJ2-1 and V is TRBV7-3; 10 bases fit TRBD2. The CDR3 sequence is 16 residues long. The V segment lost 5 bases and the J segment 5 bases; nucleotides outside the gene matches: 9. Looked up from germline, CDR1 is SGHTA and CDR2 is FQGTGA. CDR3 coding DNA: TGTGCCAGCAGCCCCAGCATAGCGGGGGGTGACAATGAGCAGTTCTTC. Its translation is CASSPSIAGGDNEQFF.